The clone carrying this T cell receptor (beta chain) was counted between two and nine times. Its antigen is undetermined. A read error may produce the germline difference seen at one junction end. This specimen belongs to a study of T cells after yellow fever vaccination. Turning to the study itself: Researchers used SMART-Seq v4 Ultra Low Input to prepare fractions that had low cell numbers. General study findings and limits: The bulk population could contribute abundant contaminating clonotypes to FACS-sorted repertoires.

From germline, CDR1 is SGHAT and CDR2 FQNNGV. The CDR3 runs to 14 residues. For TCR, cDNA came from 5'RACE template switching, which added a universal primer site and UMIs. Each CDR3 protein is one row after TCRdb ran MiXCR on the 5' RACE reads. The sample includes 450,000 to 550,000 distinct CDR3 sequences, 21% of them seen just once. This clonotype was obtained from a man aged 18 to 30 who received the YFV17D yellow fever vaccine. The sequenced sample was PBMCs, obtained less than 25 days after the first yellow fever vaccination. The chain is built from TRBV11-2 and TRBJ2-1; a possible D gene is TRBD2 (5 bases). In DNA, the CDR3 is TGTGCCAGCAGCGTAGAGGGCGGAGGTAATGAGCAGTTCTTC. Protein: CASSVEGGGNEQFF.